A single sample gave rise to the 7 T cell receptor beta chains below, sequenced in a study of early T cells in non-severe SARS-CoV-2 infection. Each CDR3 protein gets one entry after TCRdb re-called the 5' RACE reads with MiXCR. The table shows about 60,000 distinct CDR3 sequences, with more than 8.5% occurring only once. Sample: whole blood. These receptors were taken from an adult who was a healthcare worker with PCR-confirmed SARS-CoV-2 infection or an uninfected control (not recorded which).

This clonotype was recorded a few times. The rearrangement joins TRBV5-5 to TRBJ2-5; D ambiguous. The germline CDR1 and CDR2 sequences are SGHKS and YYEKEE (reference sequence). V lost 5 bases, J lost 5 bases, and 13 bases lay in between. This CDR3 spans 13 amino acids. The CDR3 DNA follows: TGTGCCAGCAGACCGTTGCAGGTGGAGACCCAGTACTTC. Translation gives CASRPLQVETQYF.

This clonotype showed up many times. V gene TRBV7-9 combines with J gene TRBJ1-6, with a weak D call TRBD1 (5 bases). CDR1 is SEHNR, CDR2 FQNEAQ, per germline (reference sequence). Trimming stripped 3 bases from V and 5 bases from J, with 14 bases between. This CDR3 region has 16 residues. CDR3 protein: CASSFFGGSNNSPLHF. CDR3 DNA: TGTGCCAGCAGCTTTTTCGGGGGTTCGAATAATTCACCCCTCCACTTT.

The rearrangement links TRBV24-1 to TRBJ2-7; 7 nucleotides match TRBD2. V dropped 4 bases and J dropped 0; count of bases not matched to a gene: 8. This CDR3 has 16 amino acids. Germline V gene sequence: CDR1 KGHDR, CDR2 SFDVKD. CDR3 residues: CATSDLGGKHSYEQYF. CDR3 DNA sequence: TGTGCCACCAGTGACCTGGGGGGGAAGCACTCCTACGAGCAGTACTTC.

The chain employs TRBV6-2 or TRBV6-3 and TRBJ1-1; D is undetermined. The CDR3 totals 13 residues. V lost 0 bases to trimming and J lost 8 bases, with 10 bases between them. Looked up from germline, CDR1 is MNHEY and CDR2 is SVGEGT. Here the CDR3 reads CASSYSARPEAFF. CDR3 DNA: TGTGCCAGCAGTTACTCGGCAAGACCAGAAGCTTTCTTT.

This clonotype turned up a few times. The V and J genes are TRBV10-3 and TRBJ2-2; D gene unclear. V was trimmed by 0 bases and J by 7 bases, leaving 0 bases between them. The CDR3 loop spans 11 amino acids. Per germline, CDR1 ENHRY and CDR2 SYGVKD. CDR3 sequence: CAISESGELFF. DNA for the CDR3: TGTGCCATCAGTGAGTCCGGGGAGCTGTTTTTT.

The genes are TRBV2 and TRBJ2-1, with 9 positions matching TRBD2. With V trimmed by 2 bases and J by 14 bases, 4 bases remained unmatched. This CDR3 region has 12 residues. Germline-derived CDR1 and CDR2 are SNHLY and FYNNEI. As DNA, the CDR3 is TGTGCCAGCAGTGAAATCGCGGGAGGGAAGTTCTTC. Its protein product is CASSEIAGGKFF.

This clonotype was observed many times. The rearrangement links TRBV6-4 to TRBJ2-4; TRBD1 aligns across 9 bases. The germline V gene encodes CDR1 MRHNA and CDR2 SNTAGT. Unmatched junction bases numbered 0, after V lost 3 bases and J lost 0 bases. This CDR3 is built from 15 residues. Here the CDR3 DNA reads TGTGCCAGCAGTGAGACAGGGGGAGCCAAAAACATTCAGTACTTC. This sequence encodes CASSETGGAKNIQYF.